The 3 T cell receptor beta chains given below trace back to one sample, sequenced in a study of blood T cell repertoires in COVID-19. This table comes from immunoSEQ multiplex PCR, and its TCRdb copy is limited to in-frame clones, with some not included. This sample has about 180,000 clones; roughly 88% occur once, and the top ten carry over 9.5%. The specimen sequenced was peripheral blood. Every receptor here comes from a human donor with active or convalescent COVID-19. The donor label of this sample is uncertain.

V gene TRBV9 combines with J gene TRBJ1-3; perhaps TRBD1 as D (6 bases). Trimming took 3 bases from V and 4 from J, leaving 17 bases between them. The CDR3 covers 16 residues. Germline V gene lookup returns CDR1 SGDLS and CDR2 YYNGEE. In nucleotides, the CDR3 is TGTGCCAGCAGCGAGCAAGGTAGAGGACAGGGAAACACCATATATTTT. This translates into CASSEQGRGQGNTIYF.

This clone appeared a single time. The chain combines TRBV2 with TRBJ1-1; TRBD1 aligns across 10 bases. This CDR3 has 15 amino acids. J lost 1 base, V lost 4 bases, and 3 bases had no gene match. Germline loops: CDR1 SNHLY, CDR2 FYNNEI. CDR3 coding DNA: TGTGCCAGCAGTGCTTGGGACAGGGGGAACACTGAAGCTTTCTTT. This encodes CASSAWDRGNTEAFF.

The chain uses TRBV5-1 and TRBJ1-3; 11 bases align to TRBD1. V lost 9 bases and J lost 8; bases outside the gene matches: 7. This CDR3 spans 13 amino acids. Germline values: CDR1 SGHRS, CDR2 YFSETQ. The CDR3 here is CATRTGGQDTIYF. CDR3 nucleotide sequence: TGCGCCACCAGGACAGGGGGCCAGGACACCATATATTTT.